This T cell receptor (beta chain) was documented in a study of blood T cell repertoires in COVID-19. The table came from immunoSEQ multiplex PCR; TCRdb's copy has only in-frame clones and leaves some out. This sample carries roughly 330,000 clones, 88% of them seen once, and the ten largest clones take roughly 4.1%. Regarding this clone: Other DNA sequences of this sample code for an identical CDR3.

Germline V gene sequence: CDR1 SGHTA, CDR2 FQGTGA. With V trimmed by 5 bases and J by 1 base, 3 bases remained unmatched. The CDR3 extends over 14 amino acids. This receptor was identified in a woman between 50 and 59 years old with active or convalescent COVID-19. The sequenced sample was peripheral blood. The chain couples TRBV7-3 to TRBJ1-1, with 8 positions matching TRBD1. The CDR3 nucleotides read TGTGCCAGCAGCCCCGGACAGGGGAACACTGAAGCTTTCTTT. This sequence encodes CASSPGQGNTEAFF.